This record looks at one T cell receptor beta chain sequence and its context. No antigen is known for it. Germline CDR1 and CDR2: MNHNS and SASEGT. Trimming took off 2 bases at V and 3 bases at J, with 8 bases between the two ends. This CDR3 region has 14 residues. Profiling relied on immunoSEQ multiplex PCR, and the TCRdb table lists in-frame clones only, not all of them. The table records 70,000 or so clones, around nine tenths of them present only once. The sample belongs to a study of OX40 agonist ivuxolimab in advanced cancers. Study details: Roughly two fifths of patients had received prior checkpoint inhibitor therapy.

Points from the study as a whole: Antigen specificity remained undetermined for the expanded peripheral T cells. At 0.1-3.0 mg/kg, partial responders had clonal expansion among the lowest observed. The mean number of expanded clones was higher in CD8+ T cells than in CD4+.

The sequence was obtained from an adult with an advanced solid tumor such as melanoma, head and neck, liver or kidney cancer. The chain uses TRBV6-1 and TRBJ1-5; no definite D call. This sample comprised CD4+ or CD8+ T cells sorted from blood, obtained in a trial of the OX40 agonist ivuxolimab. Here the CDR3 DNA reads TGTGCCAGCAGTGAATTAAGGGACAATCAGCCCCAGCATTTT. Protein product: CASSELRDNQPQHF.